This T cell receptor beta chain was observed in a study of OX40 agonist ivuxolimab in advanced cancers. In the study overall: Ivuxolimab was an agonistic, fully human IgG2 monoclonal antibody directed against OX40 (CD134), a costimulatory receptor. Intravenous ivuxolimab was administered to patients every 2 weeks at six dose levels: 0.01, 0.1, 0.3, 1.5, 3 and 10 mg/kg. Among the roughly 52 dose-escalation patients, around 19 had hepatocellular carcinoma, around 15 melanoma, 9 renal cell carcinoma and 9 head and neck cancer. The dose-escalation cohort was 82.7% male with a mean age of roughly 60 years, ranging from roughly 23 to 80. Patients were allowed to have had prior anti-PD-1, anti-PD-L1 or anti-CTLA-4 therapy, and approximately 40% of the dose-escalation patients had been treated with checkpoint inhibitors. Three dose-escalation patients achieved partial responses, one with hepatocellular carcinoma and two with cutaneous melanoma. Peripheral TCRbeta sequencing aimed to test whether ivuxolimab altered TCR sequence diversity and caused clonal T-cell expansion. The paper describes the monotherapy dose-escalation part (N of about 52 patients) of the phase I trial of ivuxolimab.

Genomic DNA was extracted from sorted cells for sequencing of the TCRbeta CDR3 region. TCRbeta CDR3 regions were sequenced using the immunoSEQ Assay. Imported from immuneACCESS, the table was reduced by TCRdb to in-frame sequences with V and J called. These copies leave out some clones; in studies compared against another copy, an unresolved V gene accounts for under half, and the cause of the remainder is not known. This sample gives some 37,000 clones in total; under 85% of them show up just once. The ten largest clones take up roughly 11% of the sample. Trimming takes 1 base from V and 0 bases from J, and the germline ends sit 11 bases apart. The CDR3 covers 17 residues, taking in both the cysteine and the phenylalanine. Only the CDR3 part of the read is kept: 51 bases, read in frame from the first base. From a lookup of the germline V gene, CDR1 and CDR2 are SGHRS and YFSETQ. The trial excluded patients who had a history of autoimmune disease or were on systemic immunosuppression. Peripheral blood for TCR sequencing was collected from all dose cohorts at baseline, on cycle 4 day 1, and on cycle 7 day 1. Samples were obtained from an open-label, multicenter, first-in-human phase I dose-escalation trial of ivuxolimab. Adults with locally advanced or metastatic melanoma, renal cell, hepatocellular, or head and neck squamous cell carcinoma were enrolled in the trial. CD4+ and CD8+ T cells were sorted separately from peripheral blood before TCR sequencing.

Broader findings and caveats from the paper: After ivuxolimab, CD8+ T cells had more expanded clones than CD4+ T cells on average. Low levels of normalized T-cell clonal expansion were also seen in some patients who did not respond. In the 0.1-3.0 mg/kg groups, partial responders were among the patients with the lowest normalized peripheral clonal expansion, particularly in CD8+ T cells. At doses of 0.1 to 3.0 mg/kg, clonal expansion of both CD4+ and CD8+ T cells in blood was seen between baseline and week 6. The antigen specificity of the peripheral T cells that underwent clonal expansion was not determined.

A note on this clone: No cognate antigen has been identified for it. Per-base qualities were not stored, and no clone one base away is much larger.

Specimen: CD4+ or CD8+ T cells sorted from blood, collected in a trial of the OX40 agonist ivuxolimab. This sequence uses TRBV5-1 and TRBJ1-6, with TRBD1 tentatively as D gene (5 bases match). This clonotype originated in an adult with an advanced solid tumor such as melanoma, head and neck, liver or kidney cancer. The sequenced DNA is TGCGCCAGCAGCTTGTTAGGGGCTACCTCCTATAATTCACCCCTCCACTTT. It codes for CASSLLGATSYNSPLHF.